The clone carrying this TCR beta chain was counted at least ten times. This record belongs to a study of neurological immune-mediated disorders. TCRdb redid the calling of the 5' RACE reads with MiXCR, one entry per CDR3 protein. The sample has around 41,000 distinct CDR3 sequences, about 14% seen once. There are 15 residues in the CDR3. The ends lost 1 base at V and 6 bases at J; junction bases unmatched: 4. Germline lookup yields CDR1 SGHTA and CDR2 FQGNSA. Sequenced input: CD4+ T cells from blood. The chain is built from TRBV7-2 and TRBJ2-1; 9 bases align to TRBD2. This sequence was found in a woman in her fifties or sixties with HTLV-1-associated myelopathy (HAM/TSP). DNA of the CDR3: TGTGCCAGCAGCTTAGGCGGGGGGGCCGGCAATGAGCAGTTCTTC. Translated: CASSLGGGAGNEQFF.